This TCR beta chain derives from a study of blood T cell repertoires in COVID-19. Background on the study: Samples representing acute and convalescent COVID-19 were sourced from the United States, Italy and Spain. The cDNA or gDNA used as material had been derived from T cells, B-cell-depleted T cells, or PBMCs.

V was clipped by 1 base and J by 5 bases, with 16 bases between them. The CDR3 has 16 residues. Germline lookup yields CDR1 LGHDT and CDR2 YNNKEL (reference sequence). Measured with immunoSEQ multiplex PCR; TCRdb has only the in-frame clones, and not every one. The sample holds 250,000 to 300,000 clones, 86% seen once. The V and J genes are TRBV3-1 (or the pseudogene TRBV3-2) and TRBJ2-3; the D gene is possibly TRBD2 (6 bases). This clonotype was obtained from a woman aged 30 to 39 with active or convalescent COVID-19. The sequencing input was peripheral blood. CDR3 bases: TGTGCCAGCAGCCAAGGAGCGACTAGAAGGGGAGATACGCAGTATTTT. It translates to CASSQGATRRGDTQYF.